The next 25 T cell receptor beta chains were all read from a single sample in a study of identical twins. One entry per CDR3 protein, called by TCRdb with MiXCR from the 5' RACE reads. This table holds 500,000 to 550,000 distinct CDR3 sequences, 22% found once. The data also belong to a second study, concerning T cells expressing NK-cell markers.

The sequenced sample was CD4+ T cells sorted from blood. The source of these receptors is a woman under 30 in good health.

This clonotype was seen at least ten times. The CDR3, as DNA: TGCAGCGTTGAAGCGGGGACTAGCGGGGTGAATGAGCAGTTCTTC. Encoded protein: CSVEAGTSGVNEQFF. V usage is TRBV29-1 and J usage is TRBJ2-1; TRBD2 agrees at 13 bases. Germline CDR1 and CDR2: SQVTM and ANQGSEA. CDR3 length: 15 residues. V lost 1 base and J lost 7; bases outside the gene matches: 4.

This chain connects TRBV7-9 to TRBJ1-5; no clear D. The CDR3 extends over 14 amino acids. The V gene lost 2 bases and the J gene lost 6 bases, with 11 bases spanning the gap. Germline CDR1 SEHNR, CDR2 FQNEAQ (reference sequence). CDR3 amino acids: CASSLRVGGQPQHF. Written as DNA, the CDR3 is TGTGCCAGCAGCTTAAGGGTTGGAGGTCAGCCCCAGCATTTT.

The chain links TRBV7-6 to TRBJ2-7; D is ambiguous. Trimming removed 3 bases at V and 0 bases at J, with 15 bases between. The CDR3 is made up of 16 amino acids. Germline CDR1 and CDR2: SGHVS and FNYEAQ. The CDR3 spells CASSLIAGTLSYEQYF. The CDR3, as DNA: TGTGCCAGCAGCTTGATTGCAGGAACCCTCTCCTACGAGCAGTACTTC. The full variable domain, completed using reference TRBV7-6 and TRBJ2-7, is GAGVSQSPRYKVTKRGQDVALRCDPISGHVSLYWYRQALGQGPEFLTYFNYEAQQDKSGLPNDRFSAERPEGSISTLTIQRTEQRDSAMYRCASSLIAGTLSYEQYFGPGTRLTVT.

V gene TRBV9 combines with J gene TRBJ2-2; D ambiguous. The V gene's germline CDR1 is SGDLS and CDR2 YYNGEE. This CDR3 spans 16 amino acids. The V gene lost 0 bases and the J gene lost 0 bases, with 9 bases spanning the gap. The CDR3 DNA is TGTGCCAGCAGCGTAGGCGTGAGCGCGAACACCGGGGAGCTGTTTTTT. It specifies CASSVGVSANTGELFF.

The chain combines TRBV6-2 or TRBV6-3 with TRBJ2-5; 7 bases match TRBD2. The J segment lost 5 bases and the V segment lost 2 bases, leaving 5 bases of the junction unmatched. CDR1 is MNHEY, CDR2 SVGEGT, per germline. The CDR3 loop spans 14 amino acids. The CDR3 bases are TGTGCCAGCAGTTACGGCGGGAGTGAGGAGACCCAGTACTTC. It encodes CASSYGGSEETQYF.

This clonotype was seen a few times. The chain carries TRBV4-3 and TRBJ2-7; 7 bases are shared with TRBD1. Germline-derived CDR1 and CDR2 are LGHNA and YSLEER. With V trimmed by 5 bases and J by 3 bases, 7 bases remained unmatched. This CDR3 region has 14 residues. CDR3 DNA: TGCGCCAGCAGCACCCACAGGGGTCTCTACGAGCAGTACTTC. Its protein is CASSTHRGLYEQYF.

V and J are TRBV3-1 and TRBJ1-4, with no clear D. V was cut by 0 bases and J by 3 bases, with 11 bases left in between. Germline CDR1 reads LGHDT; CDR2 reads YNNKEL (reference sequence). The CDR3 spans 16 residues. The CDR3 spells CASSQDIRAANEKLFF. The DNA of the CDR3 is TGTGCCAGCAGCCAAGATATAAGGGCAGCTAATGAAAAACTGTTTTTT.

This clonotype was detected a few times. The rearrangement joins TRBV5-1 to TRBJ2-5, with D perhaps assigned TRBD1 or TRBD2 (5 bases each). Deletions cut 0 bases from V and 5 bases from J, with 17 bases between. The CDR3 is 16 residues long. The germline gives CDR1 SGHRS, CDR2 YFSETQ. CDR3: CASSLGSAPWGETQYF. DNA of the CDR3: TGCGCCAGCAGCTTGGGGAGCGCCCCGTGGGGGGAGACCCAGTACTTC.

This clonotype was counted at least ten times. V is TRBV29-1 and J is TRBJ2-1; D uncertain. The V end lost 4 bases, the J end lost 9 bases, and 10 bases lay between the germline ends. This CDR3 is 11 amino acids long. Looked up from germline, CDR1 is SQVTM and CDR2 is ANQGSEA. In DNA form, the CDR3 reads TGCAGCGTTGGCGAGTTCGGTGAGCAGTTCTTC. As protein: CSVGEFGEQFF.

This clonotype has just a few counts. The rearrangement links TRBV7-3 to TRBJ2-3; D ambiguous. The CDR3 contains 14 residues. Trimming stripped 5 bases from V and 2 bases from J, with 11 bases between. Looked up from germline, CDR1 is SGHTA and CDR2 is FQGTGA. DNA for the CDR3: TGTGCCAGCAGCCCCCACCGGGTCACAGATACGCAGTATTTT. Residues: CASSPHRVTDTQYF.

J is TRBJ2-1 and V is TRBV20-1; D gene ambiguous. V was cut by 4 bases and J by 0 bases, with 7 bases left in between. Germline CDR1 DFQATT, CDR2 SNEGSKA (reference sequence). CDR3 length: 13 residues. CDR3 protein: CSAMVPSYNEQFF. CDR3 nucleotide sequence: TGCAGTGCTATGGTACCCTCCTACAATGAGCAGTTCTTC.

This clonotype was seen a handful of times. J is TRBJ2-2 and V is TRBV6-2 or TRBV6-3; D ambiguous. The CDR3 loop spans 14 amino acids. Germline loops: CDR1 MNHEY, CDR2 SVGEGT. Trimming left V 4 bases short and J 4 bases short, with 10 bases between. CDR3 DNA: TGTGCCAGCAGTTCCCCCTCGGGCACCGGGGAGCTGTTTTTT. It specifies CASSSPSGTGELFF.

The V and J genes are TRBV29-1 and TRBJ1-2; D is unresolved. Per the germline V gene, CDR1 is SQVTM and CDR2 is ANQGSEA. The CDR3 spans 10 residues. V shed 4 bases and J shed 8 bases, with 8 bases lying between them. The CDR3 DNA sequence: TGCAGCGTTGGCGAGGTCGGCTACACCTTC. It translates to CSVGEVGYTF.

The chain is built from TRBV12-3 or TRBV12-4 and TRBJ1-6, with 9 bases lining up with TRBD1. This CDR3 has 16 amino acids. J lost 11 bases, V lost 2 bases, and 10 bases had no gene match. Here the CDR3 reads CASSLSGGTGPAPLHF. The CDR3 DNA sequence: TGTGCCAGCAGTTTAAGTGGCGGGACAGGGCCTGCACCCCTCCACTTT.

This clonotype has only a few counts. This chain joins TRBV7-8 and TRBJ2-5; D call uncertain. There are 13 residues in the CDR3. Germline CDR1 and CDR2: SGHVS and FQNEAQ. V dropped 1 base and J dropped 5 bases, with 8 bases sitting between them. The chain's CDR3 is CASSLGHDETQYF. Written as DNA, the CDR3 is TGTGCCAGCAGCTTAGGACATGACGAGACCCAGTACTTC. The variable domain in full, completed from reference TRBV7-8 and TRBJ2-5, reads GAGVSQSPRYKVAKRGQDVALRCDPISGHVSLFWYQQALGQGPEFLTYFQNEAQLDKSGLPSDRFFAERPEGSVSTLKIQRTQQEDSAVYLCASSLGHDETQYFGPGTRLLVL.

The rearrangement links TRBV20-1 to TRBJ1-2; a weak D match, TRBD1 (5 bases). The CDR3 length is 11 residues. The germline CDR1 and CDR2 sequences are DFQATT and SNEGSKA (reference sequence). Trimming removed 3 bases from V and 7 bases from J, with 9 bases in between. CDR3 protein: CSASQGGGYTF. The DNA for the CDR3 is TGCAGTGCTAGCCAGGGAGGTGGCTACACCTTC.

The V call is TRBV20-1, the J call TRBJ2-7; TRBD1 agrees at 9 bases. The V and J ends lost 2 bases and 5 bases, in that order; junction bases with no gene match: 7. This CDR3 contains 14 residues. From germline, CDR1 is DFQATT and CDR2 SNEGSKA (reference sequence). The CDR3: CSARRQGVSHEQYF. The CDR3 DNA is TGCAGTGCTAGAAGACAGGGGGTCTCTCACGAGCAGTACTTC.

CDR3 amino acids: CSARDHPGELFF. The CDR3 coding sequence is TGCAGTGCTAGAGATCATCCCGGGGAGCTGTTTTTT. The chain employs TRBV20-1 and TRBJ2-2; D uncertain. The CDR3 is made up of 12 amino acids. Germline assignment: CDR1 DFQATT and CDR2 SNEGSKA (reference sequence). Trimming removed 0 bases at V and 6 bases at J, with 5 bases between.

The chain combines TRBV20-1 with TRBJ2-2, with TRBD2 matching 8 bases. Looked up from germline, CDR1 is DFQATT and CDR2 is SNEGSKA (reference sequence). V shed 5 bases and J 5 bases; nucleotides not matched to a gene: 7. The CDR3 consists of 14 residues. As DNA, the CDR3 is TGCAGTGCTGCCTCTAGCGGGCTTACCGGGGAGCTGTTTTTT. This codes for CSAASSGLTGELFF.

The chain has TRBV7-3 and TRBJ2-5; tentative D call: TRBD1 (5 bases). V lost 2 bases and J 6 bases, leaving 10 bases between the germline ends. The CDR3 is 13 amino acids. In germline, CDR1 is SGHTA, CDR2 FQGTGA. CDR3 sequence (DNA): TGTGCCAGCAGCTTACAGGGAACGAAGACCCAGTACTTC. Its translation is CASSLQGTKTQYF.

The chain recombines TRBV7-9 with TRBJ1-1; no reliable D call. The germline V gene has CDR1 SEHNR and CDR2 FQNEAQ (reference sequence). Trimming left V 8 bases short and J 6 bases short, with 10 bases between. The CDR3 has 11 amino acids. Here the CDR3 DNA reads TGTGCCAGCGACGTGGGCCCTGAAGCTTTCTTT. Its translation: CASDVGPEAFF.

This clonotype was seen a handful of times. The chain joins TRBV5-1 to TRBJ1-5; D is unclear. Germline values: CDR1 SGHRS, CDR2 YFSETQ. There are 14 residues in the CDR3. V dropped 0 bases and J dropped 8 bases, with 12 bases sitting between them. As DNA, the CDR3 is TGCGCCAGCAGCTTGGGGCCTGGGGAAGAGCCCCAGCATTTT. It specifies CASSLGPGEEPQHF.

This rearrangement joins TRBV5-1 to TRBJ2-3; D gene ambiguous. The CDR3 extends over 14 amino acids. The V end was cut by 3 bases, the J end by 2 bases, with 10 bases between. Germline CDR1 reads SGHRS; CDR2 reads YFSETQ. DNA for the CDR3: TGCGCCAGCAGCTCGGTGGTTCCCACAGATACGCAGTATTTT. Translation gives CASSSVVPTDTQYF. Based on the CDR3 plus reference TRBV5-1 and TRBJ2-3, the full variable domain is KAGVTQTPRYLIKTRGQQVTLSCSPISGHRSVSWYQQTPGQGLQFLFEYFSETQRNKGNFPGRFSGRQFSNSRSEMNVSTLELGDSALYLCASSSVVPTDTQYFGPGTRLTVL.

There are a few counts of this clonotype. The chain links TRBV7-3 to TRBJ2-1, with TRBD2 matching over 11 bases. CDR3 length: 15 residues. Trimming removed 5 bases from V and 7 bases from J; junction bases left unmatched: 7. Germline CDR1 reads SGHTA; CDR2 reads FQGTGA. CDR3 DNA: TGTGCCAGCAGCGTTAGCGGGGGGGCTGTTAATGAGCAGTTCTTC. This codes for CASSVSGGAVNEQFF.

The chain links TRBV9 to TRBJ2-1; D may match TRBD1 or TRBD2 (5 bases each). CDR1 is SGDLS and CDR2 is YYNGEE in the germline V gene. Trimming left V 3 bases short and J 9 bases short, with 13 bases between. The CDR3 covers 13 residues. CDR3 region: CASSAQGRGEQFF. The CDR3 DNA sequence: TGTGCCAGCAGCGCTCAGGGTCGGGGTGAGCAGTTCTTC.